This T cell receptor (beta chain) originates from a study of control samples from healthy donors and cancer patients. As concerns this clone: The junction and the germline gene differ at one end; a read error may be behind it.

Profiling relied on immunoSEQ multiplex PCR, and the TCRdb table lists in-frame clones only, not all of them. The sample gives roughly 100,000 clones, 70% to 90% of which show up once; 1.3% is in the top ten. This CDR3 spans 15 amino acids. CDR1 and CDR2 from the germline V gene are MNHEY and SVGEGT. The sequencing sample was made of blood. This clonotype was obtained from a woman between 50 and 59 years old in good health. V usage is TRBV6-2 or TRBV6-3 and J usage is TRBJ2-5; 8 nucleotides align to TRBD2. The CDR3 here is CANSYITSGGETQYF. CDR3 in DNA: TGTGCCAACAGTTACATCACTAGCGGCGGAGAGACCCAGTACTTC.